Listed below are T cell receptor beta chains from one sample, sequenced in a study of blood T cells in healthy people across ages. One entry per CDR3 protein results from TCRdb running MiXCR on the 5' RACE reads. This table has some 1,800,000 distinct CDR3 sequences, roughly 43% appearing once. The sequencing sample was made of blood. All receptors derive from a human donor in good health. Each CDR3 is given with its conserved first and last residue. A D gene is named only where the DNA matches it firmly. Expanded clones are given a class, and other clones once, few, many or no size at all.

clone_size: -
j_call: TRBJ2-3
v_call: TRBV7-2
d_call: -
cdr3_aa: CASSLYRGGGDTQYF
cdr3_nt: TGTGCCAGCAGCCTATACAGGGGAGGTGGGGATACGCAGTATTTT

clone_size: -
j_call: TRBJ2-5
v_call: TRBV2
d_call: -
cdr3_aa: CATWRIQETQYF
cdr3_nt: TGTGCCACATGGAGAATCCAAGAGACCCAGTACTTC

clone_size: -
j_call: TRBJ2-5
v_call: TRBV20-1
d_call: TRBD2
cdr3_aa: CSAITGTSGGLVETQYF
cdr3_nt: TGCAGTGCTATAACCGGGACTAGCGGGGGGCTGGTAGAGACCCAGTACTTC

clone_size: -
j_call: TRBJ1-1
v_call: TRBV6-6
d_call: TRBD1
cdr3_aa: CASRGTGGEAFF
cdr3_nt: TGTGCCAGCAGAGGGACAGGGGGGGAAGCTTTCTTT

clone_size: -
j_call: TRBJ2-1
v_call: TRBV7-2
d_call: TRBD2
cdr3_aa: CASNSGGPRNEQFF
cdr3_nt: TGTGCCAGCAACTCGGGGGGGCCTAGGAATGAGCAGTTCTTC

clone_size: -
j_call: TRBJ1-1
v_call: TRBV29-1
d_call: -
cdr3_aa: CSVAAGYLGTEAFF
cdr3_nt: TGCAGCGTTGCCGCAGGGTATCTTGGCACTGAAGCTTTCTTT

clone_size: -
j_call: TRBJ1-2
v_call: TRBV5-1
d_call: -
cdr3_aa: CASSPTGESYGYTF
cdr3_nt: TGCGCCAGCAGCCCGACGGGGGAGTCCTATGGCTACACCTTC

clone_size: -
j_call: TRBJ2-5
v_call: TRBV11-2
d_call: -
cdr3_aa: CASSLGAGMETQYF
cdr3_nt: TGTGCCAGCAGCTTAGGGGCAGGGATGGAGACCCAGTACTTC

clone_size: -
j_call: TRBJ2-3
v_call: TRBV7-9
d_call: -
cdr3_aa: CASSIQGTRTDTQYF
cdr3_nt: TGTGCCAGCAGCATTCAGGGGACGAGGACAGATACGCAGTATTTT

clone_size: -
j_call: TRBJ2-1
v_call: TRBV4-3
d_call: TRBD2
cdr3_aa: CASSQEIGTSVEQFF
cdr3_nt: TGCGCCAGCAGCCAAGAAATTGGGACTAGCGTTGAGCAGTTCTTC

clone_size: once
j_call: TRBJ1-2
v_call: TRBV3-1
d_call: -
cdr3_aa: CASSQVTWGYTF
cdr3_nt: TGTGCCAGCAGCCAAGTTACTTGGGGCTACACCTTC